In its sample, the clone carrying this T cell receptor beta chain was seen a few times. This entry belongs to a study of cytomegalovirus exposure and HLA in healthy donors. After removal of 0 bases from V and 8 bases from J, the junction contained 3 bases not matched to a gene. There are 15 residues in the CDR3. Germline V CDR1 and CDR2: SGDLS, YYNGEE. Vbeta (60) and Jbeta (13) primers were used in the PCR. Measured with immunoSEQ multiplex PCR; TCRdb has only the in-frame clones, and not every one. The sample shows approximately 140,000 clones, 61% of them seen only once. The source of this sequence is a male donor in good health and CMV-seronegative. The gene calls are TRBV9 and TRBJ2-4; TRBD2 matches 12 bases. The sequencing sample was made of PBMCs. Here the CDR3 reads CASSVAPSGGDIQYF. CDR3 nucleotides: TGTGCCAGCAGCGTAGCGCCTAGCGGGGGGGACATTCAGTACTTC. Full variable domain (outside the CDR3, taken from reference TRBV9 and TRBJ2-4): DSGVTQTPKHLITATGQRVTLRCSPRSGDLSVYWYQQSLDQGLQFLIQYYNGEERAKGNILERFSAQQFPDLHSELNLSSLELGDSALYFCASSVAPSGGDIQYFGAGTRLSVL.